Sequencing of this T cell receptor beta chain was carried out in a study of blood T cell repertoires in COVID-19. This CDR3 has 17 amino acids. Profiling relied on immunoSEQ multiplex PCR, and the TCRdb table lists in-frame clones only, not all of them. The table records fewer than 350,000 clones, almost 90% of them present only once. This TCR was sampled from a woman under 30 with acute COVID-19. This sequence joins TRBV21-1 and TRBJ1-4; TRBD1, as called in the table, went unchecked against the DNA. TRBV21-1 is a recognized pseudogene. Sequencing used PBMCs or T cells enriched from blood (not recorded which). The CDR3 loop is CASSKVPRTGRSEKLFF. CDR3 DNA: TGTGCCAGCAGCAAAGTTCCTCGGACAGGACGCAGTGAAAAACTGTTTTTT.